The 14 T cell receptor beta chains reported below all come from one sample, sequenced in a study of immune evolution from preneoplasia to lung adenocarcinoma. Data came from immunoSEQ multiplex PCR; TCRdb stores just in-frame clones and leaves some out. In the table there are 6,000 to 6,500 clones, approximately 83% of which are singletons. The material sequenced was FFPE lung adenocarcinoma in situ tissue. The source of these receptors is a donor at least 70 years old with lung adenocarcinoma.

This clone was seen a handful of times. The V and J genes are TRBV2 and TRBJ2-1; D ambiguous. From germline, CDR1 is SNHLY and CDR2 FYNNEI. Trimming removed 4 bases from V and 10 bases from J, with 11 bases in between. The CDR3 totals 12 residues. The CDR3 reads CASSVLEQEQFF. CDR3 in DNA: TGTGCCAGCAGTGTCCTAGAACAGGAGCAGTTCTTC.

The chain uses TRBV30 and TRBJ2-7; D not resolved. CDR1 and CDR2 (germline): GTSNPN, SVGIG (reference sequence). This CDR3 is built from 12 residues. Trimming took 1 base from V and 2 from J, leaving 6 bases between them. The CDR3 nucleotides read TGTGCCTGGAGTGCATCTACCTACGAGCAGTACTTC. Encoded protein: CAWSASTYEQYF.

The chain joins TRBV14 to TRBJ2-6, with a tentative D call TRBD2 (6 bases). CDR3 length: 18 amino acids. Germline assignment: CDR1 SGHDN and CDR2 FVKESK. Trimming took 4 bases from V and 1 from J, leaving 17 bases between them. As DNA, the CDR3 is TGTGCCAGCAGCCCCGCCCGGGGAGGTCCTTCTGGGGCCAACGTCCTGACTTTC. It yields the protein CASSPARGGPSGANVLTF.

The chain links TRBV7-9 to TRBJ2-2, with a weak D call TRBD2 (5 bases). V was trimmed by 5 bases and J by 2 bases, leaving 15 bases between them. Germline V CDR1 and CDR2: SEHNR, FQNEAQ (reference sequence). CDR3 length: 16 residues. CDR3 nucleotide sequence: TGTGCCAGCAGCCCGGAAGTGGCGGGTAACACCGGGGAGCTGTTTTTT. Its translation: CASSPEVAGNTGELFF.

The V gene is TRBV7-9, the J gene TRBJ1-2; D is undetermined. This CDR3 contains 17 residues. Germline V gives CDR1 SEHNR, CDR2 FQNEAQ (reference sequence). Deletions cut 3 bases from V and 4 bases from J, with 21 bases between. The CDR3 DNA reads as TGTGCCAGCAGCTTGGCCCAACCGTGGATCAGTACCTATGGCTACACCTTC. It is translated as CASSLAQPWISTYGYTF.

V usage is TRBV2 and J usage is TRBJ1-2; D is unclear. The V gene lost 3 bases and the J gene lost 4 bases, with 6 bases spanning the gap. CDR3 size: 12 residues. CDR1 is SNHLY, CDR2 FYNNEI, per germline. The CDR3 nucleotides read TGTGCCAGCAGTGATCCCTTCTATGGCTACACCTTC. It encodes CASSDPFYGYTF.

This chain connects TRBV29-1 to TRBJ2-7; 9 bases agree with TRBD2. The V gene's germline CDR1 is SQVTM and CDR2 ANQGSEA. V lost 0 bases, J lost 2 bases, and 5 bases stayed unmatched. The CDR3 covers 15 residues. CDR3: CSVEEGASGAYEQYF. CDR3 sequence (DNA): TGCAGCGTTGAAGAAGGGGCTAGCGGGGCCTACGAGCAGTACTTC.

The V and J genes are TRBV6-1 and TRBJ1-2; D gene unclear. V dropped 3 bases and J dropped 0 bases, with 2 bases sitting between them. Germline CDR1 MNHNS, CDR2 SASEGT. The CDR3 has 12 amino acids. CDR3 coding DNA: TGTGCCAGCAGTGAGGCTAACTATGGCTACACCTTC. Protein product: CASSEANYGYTF.

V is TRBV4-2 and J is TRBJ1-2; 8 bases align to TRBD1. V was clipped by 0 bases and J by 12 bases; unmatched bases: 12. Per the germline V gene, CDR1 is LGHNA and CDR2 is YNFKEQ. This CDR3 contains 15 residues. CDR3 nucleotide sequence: TGTGCCAGCAGCCAAGATCGTCGCTCGACAGGGGCCCACACCTTC. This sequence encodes CASSQDRRSTGAHTF.

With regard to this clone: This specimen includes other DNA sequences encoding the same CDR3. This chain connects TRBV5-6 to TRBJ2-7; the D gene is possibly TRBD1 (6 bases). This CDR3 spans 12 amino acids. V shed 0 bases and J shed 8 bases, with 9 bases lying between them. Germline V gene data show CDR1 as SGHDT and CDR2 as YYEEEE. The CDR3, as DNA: TGTGCCAGCAGCTTGGTTGGGGACAAGCAGTACTTC. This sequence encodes CASSLVGDKQYF.

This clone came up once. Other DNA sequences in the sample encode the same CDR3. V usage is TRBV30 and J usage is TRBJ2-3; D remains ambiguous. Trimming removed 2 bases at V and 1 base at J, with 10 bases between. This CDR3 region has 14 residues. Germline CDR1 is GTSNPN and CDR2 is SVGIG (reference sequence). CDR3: CAWSFLSRTDTQYF. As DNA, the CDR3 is TGTGCCTGGAGTTTCCTATCCCGCACAGATACGCAGTATTTT.

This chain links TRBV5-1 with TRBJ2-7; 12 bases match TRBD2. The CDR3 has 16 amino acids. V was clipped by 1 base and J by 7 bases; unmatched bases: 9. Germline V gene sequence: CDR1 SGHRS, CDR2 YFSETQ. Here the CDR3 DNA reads TGCGCCAGCAGCTTGAAGGAAGGGCTAGCGGGAGGGGAGCAGTACTTC. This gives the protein CASSLKEGLAGGEQYF.

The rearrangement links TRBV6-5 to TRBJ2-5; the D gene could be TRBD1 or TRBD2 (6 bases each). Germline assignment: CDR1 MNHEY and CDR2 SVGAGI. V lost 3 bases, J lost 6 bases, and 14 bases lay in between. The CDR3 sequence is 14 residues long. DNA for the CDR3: TGTGCCAGCAGTTATGGTGGGGGGCGGAAGACCCAGTACTTC. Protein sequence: CASSYGGGRKTQYF.

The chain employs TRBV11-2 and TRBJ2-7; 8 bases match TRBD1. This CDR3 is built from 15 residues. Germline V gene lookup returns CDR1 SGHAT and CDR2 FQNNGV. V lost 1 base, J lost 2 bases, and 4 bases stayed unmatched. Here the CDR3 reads CASSLGQGRTYEQYF. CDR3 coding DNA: TGTGCCAGCAGCTTAGGACAGGGGCGAACCTACGAGCAGTACTTC.